The clone carrying this T cell receptor beta chain has ten or more counts. The authors took one heparinised blood draw, averaging approximately 120 mL, from each donor. Populations isolated by sorting all had purity greater than 95%. CDR1 and CDR2 (germline): LNHNV, YYDKDF (reference sequence). The ends were cut back, 2 bases at V and 3 bases at J, with 11 bases in the middle. This CDR3 contains 14 residues. The data stem from a study of beta chain features in type 1 diabetes. Every bit of the isolated RNA underwent reverse transcription, so sequencing read expressed TCRB transcripts. Here immunoSEQ multiplex PCR was the method, and the copy in TCRdb shows in-frame clones only, minus some. The sample gives just under 150,000 clones, about 10% of which show up once; 1.3% is in the top ten.

The TCR originated in a man between 18 and 29 years old in good health. This chain joins TRBV15 and TRBJ2-7; D might be TRBD1 (5 bases). The sample consisted of naive CD4+ T cells from blood. The CDR3 protein is CATSRRGMDYEQYF. DNA for the CDR3: TGTGCCACCAGCAGAAGGGGAATGGACTACGAGCAGTACTTC.